The clone carrying this T cell receptor (beta chain) was seen ten or more times. Time point reported: patch test 1, 2 weeks after DPC sensitization. Treatment in this sample: therapeutic diphenylcyclopropenone sensitization with weekly scalp DPC. Via MiXCR, TCRdb re-called the RACE reads, giving one row per CDR3 protein. The data show about 380,000 distinct CDR3 sequences, approximately 5% seen once. These data are taken from a study of human T cells and chemical hapten exposure. This CDR3 has 13 residues. Germline assignment: CDR1 DFQATT and CDR2 SNEGSKA (reference sequence). The V gene lost 0 bases and the J gene lost 8 bases, with 11 bases spanning the gap.

The V and J genes are TRBV20-1 and TRBJ2-1; D perhaps matches TRBD2 (5 bases). This TCR was sampled from a woman in her forties or fifties with alopecia areata. Some clones in this sample may be carry-over from other donors' samples. The material was whole blood, obtained in connection with sensitization to the hapten diphenylcyclopropenone (DPC). CDR3 DNA: TGCAGTGCTAGAGATATCGGGGTCGATGAGCAGTTCTTC. This gives the protein CSARDIGVDEQFF.